Listed below are T cell receptor beta chains from one sample, sequenced in a study of blood T cell repertoires in COVID-19. Sequencing used immunoSEQ multiplex PCR; TCRdb keeps in-frame clones, though not all of them. Of tens of thousands of clones detected, around 86% appear once; the ten largest clones hold under 1.5%. The sequenced sample was peripheral blood. These receptors were obtained from a woman aged 80 or over with acute or convalescent COVID-19. CDR3s include the opening cysteine and the closing phenylalanine or tryptophan. A D gene is named only where the DNA matches it firmly. A row's size may be missing; if present it is once, few, many or a size class.

V gene: TRBV3-1/TRBV3-2; D gene: TRBD1; J gene: TRBJ2-2; clone size: few; CDR3 protein: CASSRTGASNTGELFF; CDR3 DNA: TGTGCCAGCAGCCGGACAGGGGCTTCGAACACCGGGGAGCTGTTTTTT
V gene: TRBV5-1; D gene: NA; J gene: TRBJ2-3; clone size: NA; CDR3 protein: CASSLEGADTQYF; CDR3 DNA: TGCGCCAGCAGCTTGGAAGGGGCAGATACGCAGTATTTT
V gene: TRBV18; D gene: NA; J gene: TRBJ2-1; clone size: NA; CDR3 protein: CASSYVRDGEQFF; CDR3 DNA: TGTGCCAGCTCATACGTCAGGGATGGTGAGCAGTTCTTC
V gene: TRBV11-3; D gene: TRBD1; J gene: TRBJ1-2; clone size: NA; CDR3 protein: CASSLGQGNGYTF; CDR3 DNA: TGTGCCAGCAGCTTAGGACAGGGGAACGGCTACACCTTC
V gene: TRBV11-2; D gene: NA; J gene: TRBJ2-5; clone size: NA; CDR3 protein: CASSLSFIGTQYF; CDR3 DNA: TGTGCCAGCAGCTTGAGTTTCATCGGGACCCAGTACTTC
V gene: TRBV5-1; D gene: TRBD1; J gene: TRBJ1-2; clone size: once; CDR3 protein: CASKEGAANYGYTF; CDR3 DNA: TGCGCCAGCAAGGAGGGGGCGGCTAACTATGGCTACACCTTC
V gene: TRBV2; D gene: NA; J gene: TRBJ2-5; clone size: NA; CDR3 protein: CASSAGTSPKTQYF; CDR3 DNA: TGTGCCAGCAGTGCGGGAACTTCACCCAAGACCCAGTACTTC
V gene: TRBV14; D gene: NA; J gene: TRBJ1-1; clone size: NA; CDR3 protein: CASSLEEHTEAFF; CDR3 DNA: TGTGCCAGCAGCCTCGAGGAGCACACTGAAGCTTTCTTT
V gene: TRBV6-2/TRBV6-3; D gene: NA; J gene: TRBJ1-1; clone size: NA; CDR3 protein: CASSSGGEWTEAFF; CDR3 DNA: TGTGCCAGCAGTTCCGGGGGGGAGTGGACTGAAGCTTTCTTT
V gene: TRBV7-3; D gene: NA; J gene: TRBJ2-1; clone size: NA; CDR3 protein: CASSSPGLYNEQFF; CDR3 DNA: TGTGCCAGCAGTTCCCCCGGACTCTACAATGAGCAGTTCTTC
V gene: TRBV5-4; D gene: NA; J gene: TRBJ2-7; clone size: NA; CDR3 protein: CASSLGLAGTYEQYF; CDR3 DNA: TGTGCCAGCAGCCTCGGGCTAGCTGGCACCTACGAGCAGTACTTC
V gene: TRBV2; D gene: NA; J gene: TRBJ1-5; clone size: NA; CDR3 protein: CASSEIQGDQPQHF; CDR3 DNA: TGTGCCAGCAGTGAGATCCAGGGTGATCAGCCCCAGCATTTT
V gene: TRBV27; D gene: TRBD1; J gene: TRBJ1-6; clone size: NA; CDR3 protein: CASSLQKTGGFYNSPLHF; CDR3 DNA: TGTGCCAGCAGTTTGCAGAAGACAGGGGGATTCTATAATTCACCCCTCCACTTT